Below are 6 T cell receptor beta chains sequenced from a single sample in a study of blood T cell repertoires in COVID-19. Data came from immunoSEQ multiplex PCR; TCRdb stores just in-frame clones and leaves some out. Of some 70,000 clones listed, roughly 84% are singletons. Material for sequencing was peripheral blood. The receptors originated from a man in his forties or fifties with active COVID-19.

V is TRBV5-1 and J is TRBJ1-4; D possibly corresponds to TRBD1 (5 bases). Trimming pared 2 bases from V and 8 bases from J, leaving 13 bases between. CDR1 is SGHRS and CDR2 is YFSETQ in the germline V gene. The CDR3 loop spans 14 amino acids. This chain's CDR3 is CASSFAGRGEKLFF. The CDR3 nucleotides read TGCGCCAGCAGCTTCGCAGGGCGGGGCGAAAAACTGTTTTTT. Supplemented by reference TRBV5-1 and TRBJ1-4, the full variable domain reads KAGVTQTPRYLIKTRGQQVTLSCSPISGHRSVSWYQQTPGQGLQFLFEYFSETQRNKGNFPGRFSGRQFSNSRSEMNVSTLELGDSALYLCASSFAGRGEKLFFGSGTQLSVL.

The chain employs TRBV12-3 or TRBV12-4 and TRBJ2-3, with TRBD1 identical over 7 bases. This CDR3 is built from 12 residues. J lost 7 bases, V lost 3 bases, and 1 base had no gene match. Written as DNA, the CDR3 is TGTGCCAGCAGTTTGACAGGGTATACGCAGTATTTT. It specifies CASSLTGYTQYF.

The chain uses TRBV2 and TRBJ1-2, with 7 bases matching TRBD1. V lost 7 bases and J lost 8; bases outside the gene matches: 25. The germline CDR1 and CDR2 sequences are SNHLY and FYNNEI. The CDR3 contains 18 residues. The CDR3 DNA follows: TGTGCCAGCAACCACAATCCGGGACAGTCCTCCCTTGGGCGAGGCTACACCTTC. Translation: CASNHNPGQSSLGRGYTF.

V gene TRBV5-1 combines with J gene TRBJ1-2; the D gene is possibly TRBD1 (6 bases). The V gene's germline CDR1 is SGHRS and CDR2 YFSETQ. Trimming removed 4 bases from V and 6 bases from J, with 25 bases in between. The CDR3 covers 17 residues. This CDR3 is CASSPAAQDSAVHGYTF. DNA of the CDR3: TGCGCCAGCAGCCCGGCGGCCCAGGACAGCGCTGTCCATGGCTACACCTTC.

The gene calls are TRBV5-1 and TRBJ2-1, with unresolved D. V was cut by 0 bases and J by 4 bases, with 11 bases left in between. Germline CDR1 reads SGHRS; CDR2 reads YFSETQ. The CDR3 is made up of 15 amino acids. CDR3 sequence: CASSLAAPTYNEQFF. DNA for the CDR3: TGCGCCAGCAGCTTGGCAGCGCCAACATACAATGAGCAGTTCTTC.

V is TRBV28 and J is TRBJ1-2, with a tentative D call TRBD1 (5 bases). The CDR3 is made up of 13 amino acids. Looked up from germline, CDR1 is MDHEN and CDR2 is SYDVKM. Deletions cut 11 bases from V and 3 bases from J, with 16 bases between. The CDR3 bases are TGTGCCGCCATGGCAGGGTACGACTATGGCTACACCTTC. It yields the protein CAAMAGYDYGYTF.